This TCR beta chain was recorded in a study of neoadjuvant anti-PD-1 for oral cavity cancer. This table comes from immunoSEQ multiplex PCR, and its TCRdb copy is limited to in-frame clones, with some not included. The sample carries more than 15,000 clones, less than 70% recorded once. This clone showed up just a few times. CDR3 length: 14 amino acids. V is TRBV21-1 and J is TRBJ2-7; TRBD2, the table's D call, was not compared with the DNA. TRBV21-1 is an annotated pseudogene. The clonotype originates from a person between 35 and 79 years old with oral cavity squamous cell carcinoma. The input for sequencing was PBMCs, taken before nivolumab (anti-PD-1) treatment. The CDR3, as DNA: TGTGCCAGCAGCAGATTAGCGGGAGGGCACGAGCAGTACTTC. This gives the protein CASSRLAGGHEQYF.